This T cell receptor (beta chain) was sequenced for a study of T cells after yellow fever vaccination. Study details: Those fractions that held only low numbers of cells were prepared using the SMART-Seq v4 Ultra Low Input RNA kit.

This clonotype came up a few times. Its target is not known. Each CDR3 protein is one row after TCRdb ran MiXCR on the 5' RACE reads. Of under 200,000 distinct CDR3 sequences in the sample, more than 9.5% were seen once. Study-level findings and limits: From the bulk population, abundant clonotypes could contaminate and appear within FACS-sorted repertoires. Clones from primary vaccination mostly reappeared after the booster (around 97% CD4, less than 90% CD8).

This clonotype originated in a man aged 18 to 35 who received the YFV17D yellow fever vaccine. The sequenced sample was CD8+ T cells sorted from PBMCs, obtained 15 days after the yellow fever booster vaccination.

Here the CDR3 reads CASPPAVPRGTDTQYF. The CDR3 nucleotides read TGTGCCAGTCCCCCGGCGGTTCCTAGGGGCACAGATACGCAGTATTTT. V usage is TRBV6-1 and J usage is TRBJ2-3; D gene unclear. V was trimmed by 9 bases and J by 1 base, leaving 20 bases between them. CDR1 MNHNS and CDR2 SASEGT come from the germline V gene. The CDR3 is made up of 16 amino acids.